This TCR beta chain was recorded in a study of cytomegalovirus exposure and HLA in healthy donors. Researchers ran the PCR with 60 Vbeta and 13 Jbeta primers. Here immunoSEQ multiplex PCR was the method, and the copy in TCRdb shows in-frame clones only, minus some. The profile shows 100,000 to 150,000 clones, 77% of them singletons. V was clipped by 4 bases and J by 13 bases; unmatched bases: 8. The CDR3 loop spans 13 amino acids. Germline V gives CDR1 SGHTA, CDR2 FQGNSA. Sequenced sample: PBMCs. The chain couples TRBV7-2 to TRBJ1-4; the match to TRBD1 covers 8 bases. This receptor was taken from a woman in her 40s in good health and CMV-seropositive. CDR3 sequence: CASSSMGQARLFF. The CDR3 nucleotides read TGTGCCAGCAGCTCGATGGGACAGGCGAGACTGTTTTTT.